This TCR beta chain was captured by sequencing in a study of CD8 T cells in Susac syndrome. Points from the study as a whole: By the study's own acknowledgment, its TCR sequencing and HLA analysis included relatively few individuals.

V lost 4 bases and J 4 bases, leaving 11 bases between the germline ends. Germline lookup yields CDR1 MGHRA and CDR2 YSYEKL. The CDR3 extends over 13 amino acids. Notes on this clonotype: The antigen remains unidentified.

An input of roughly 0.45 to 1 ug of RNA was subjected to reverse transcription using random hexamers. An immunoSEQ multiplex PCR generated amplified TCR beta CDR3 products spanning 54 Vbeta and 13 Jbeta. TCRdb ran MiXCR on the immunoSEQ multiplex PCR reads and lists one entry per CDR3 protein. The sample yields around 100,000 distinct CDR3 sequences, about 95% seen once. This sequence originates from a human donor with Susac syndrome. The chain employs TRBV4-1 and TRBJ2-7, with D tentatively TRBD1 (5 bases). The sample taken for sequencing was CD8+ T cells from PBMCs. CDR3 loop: CASSPRQTYEQYF. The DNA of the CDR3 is TGCGCCAGCAGCCCCCGACAGACGTACGAGCAGTACTTC.